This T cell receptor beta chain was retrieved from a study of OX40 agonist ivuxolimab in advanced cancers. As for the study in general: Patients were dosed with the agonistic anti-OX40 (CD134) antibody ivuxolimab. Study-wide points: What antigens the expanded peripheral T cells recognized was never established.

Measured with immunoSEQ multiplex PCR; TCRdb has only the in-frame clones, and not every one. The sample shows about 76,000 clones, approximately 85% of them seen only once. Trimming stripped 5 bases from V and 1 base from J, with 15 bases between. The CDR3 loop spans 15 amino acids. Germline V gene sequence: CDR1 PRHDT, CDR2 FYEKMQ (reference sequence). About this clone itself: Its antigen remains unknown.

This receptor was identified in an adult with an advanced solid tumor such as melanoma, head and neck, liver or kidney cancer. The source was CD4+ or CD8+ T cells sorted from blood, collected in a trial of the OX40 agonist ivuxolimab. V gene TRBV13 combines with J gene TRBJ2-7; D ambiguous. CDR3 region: CASSAVASWSYEQYF. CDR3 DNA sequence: TGTGCCAGCAGCGCCGTGGCCAGTTGGTCCTACGAGCAGTACTTC.